This T cell receptor beta chain is from a study of blood T cell repertoires in COVID-19 (TCRdb year 2020). Regarding the study in general: The collaborator samples originated in the United States, Italy and Spain and spanned the acute and convalescent phases of COVID-19. The prospective study material was composed of cDNA or gDNA derived from T cells, B-cell-depleted T cells, or PBMCs. The dataset comprised deeply sampled blood TCRbeta repertoires from subjects exposed to, actively infected with, or recovered from COVID-19. The repertoires were released in a freely available public database meant as a resource for research on the immune response to SARS-CoV-2. Samples came from the ongoing ImmuneRACE study (first 160 participants) plus 1,254 subjects from 6 global collaborators. Sample metadata almost always included a de-identified subject ID, COVID-19 status, age in years and sex. Where available, HLA class I and class II types were obtained from metadata supplied by the sample provider rather than from assay-based typing.

As for this clone: No cognate antigen has been identified for it. Qualities for individual bases were not recorded, and no much larger clone is one base off.

TCRbeta CDR3 regions were amplified from genomic DNA using the immunoSEQ Assay, a bias-controlled multiplex PCR. The published analysis was carried out like this. Nucleated cell counts per sample were estimated from amplification of reference gene primers within the assay. To quantify the absolute abundance of each unique TCRbeta CDR3 rearrangement, sequence reads were collapsed and filtered. For each sample, productive Simpson clonality was calculated as the square root of Simpson's diversity index over productive rearrangements. TCRdb's version of the immuneACCESS table is confined to in-frame rearrangements and falls short of the full clone set. An unresolved V gene accounts for under half of the shortfall where checked; the remainder is of unknown origin. From that table come the V and J calls and clone size; the DNA was used to work out D and trimming. Recorded for this sample are tens of thousands of clones; about 83% of them occurred a single time. The ten largest clones represent roughly 5.7% of the sample.

Whole blood was collected in K2EDTA tubes by collaborating institutions according to the institutions' own protocols. For TCRbeta analysis, collaborators shipped samples as frozen whole blood, isolated PBMCs, or DNA extracted from either of those sample types. The germline V gene specifies MNHNS as CDR1 and SASEGT as CDR2. The CDR3 numbers 16 residues from cysteine through phenylalanine. Of the read, only the CDR3 DNA is kept; its 48 bases are in frame from base 1. Trimming takes 2 bases from V and 0 bases from J, and the germline ends sit 12 bases apart. The full study reports these points: Clinical and demographic metadata were provided uncurated, with the amount varying by source and participant.

The receptor's source is a man in his sixties with acute or convalescent COVID-19. The V and J genes are TRBV6-1 and TRBJ2-3, with the D segment identity uncertain. The sequenced material came from peripheral blood. The CDR3 loop reads CASSEWASSSTDTQYF. The bases are TGTGCCAGCAGTGAATGGGCCAGTTCGAGCACAGATACGCAGTATTTT.